A single sample is the source of the 16 T cell receptor beta chains below, sequenced in a study of breast tumors, draining lymph nodes, adjacent tissues. The lymph nodes were axillary draining lymph nodes from breast cancer patients. One entry per CDR3 protein results from TCRdb running MiXCR on the multiplex PCR reads. Here the sample spans about 230,000 distinct CDR3 sequences, approximately 30% being singletons. Material for sequencing was axillary lymph node tissue. All receptors derive from a female donor with breast cancer. Some clones in this sample may be carry-over from other donors' samples.

The sample holds a few counts of this clonotype. The chain has TRBV6-6 and TRBJ2-3; tentatively, D is TRBD1 (6 bases). Trimming shortened V by 7 bases and J by 3 bases, and 11 bases separated the two germline ends. The CDR3 has 13 amino acids. The germline gives CDR1 MNHNY, CDR2 SVGAGI (reference sequence). CDR3 sequence: CASMPTGTDTQYF. The DNA for the CDR3 is TGTGCCAGCATGCCGACAGGTACAGATACGCAGTATTTT.

Ten or more counts support this clonotype. The gene calls are TRBV5-1 and TRBJ1-5, with D possibly matching TRBD1 (5 bases). CDR3 length: 15 residues. The V and J ends lost 0 bases and 8 bases respectively, with 15 bases between them. The germline V gene encodes CDR1 SGHRS and CDR2 YFSETQ. The CDR3 reads CASSLGAVRGEPQHF. In nucleotides, the CDR3 is TGCGCCAGCAGCTTGGGGGCAGTCCGGGGCGAGCCCCAGCATTTT.

This clonotype was found many times. V and J are TRBV11-2 and TRBJ2-7, with D perhaps TRBD2 (7 bases). CDR1 SGHAT and CDR2 FQNNGV come from the germline V gene. V was clipped by 1 base and J by 4 bases, with 14 bases between them. The CDR3 spans 15 residues. The CDR3 sequence is CASSLVGGGVYEQYF. DNA of the CDR3: TGTGCCAGCAGCTTAGTAGGGGGGGGTGTTTACGAGCAGTACTTC. Full variable domain (remainder filled in from reference TRBV11-2 and TRBJ2-7): EAGVAQSPRYKIIEKRQSVAFWCNPISGHATLYWYQQILGQGPKLLIQFQNNGVVDDSQLPKDRFSAERLKGVDSTLKIQPAKLEDSAVYLCASSLVGGGVYEQYFGPGTRLTVT.

This clonotype came up many times. This sequence joins TRBV2 and TRBJ1-5, with no clear D. The ends were cut back, 2 bases at V and 4 bases at J, with 15 bases in the middle. This CDR3 has 16 amino acids. CDR1 and CDR2 (germline): SNHLY, FYNNEI. Here the CDR3 reads CASSEWVTGQNQPQHF. The CDR3 DNA sequence: TGTGCCAGCAGTGAATGGGTAACGGGCCAGAATCAGCCCCAGCATTTT.

This clonotype was detected many times. The V gene is TRBV5-1, the J gene TRBJ2-7; TRBD2 is a possible D gene (6 bases). The CDR3 loop spans 12 amino acids. CDR1 and CDR2 (germline): SGHRS, YFSETQ. V gave up 6 bases and J gave up 3 bases, with 10 bases separating them. CDR3 sequence (DNA): TGCGCCAGCAATGGGGACTTCTACGAGCAGTACTTC. The encoded protein is CASNGDFYEQYF.

Concerning this clonotype itself: With a much larger clone just one base away, this may be a read error. This sequence joins TRBV6-6 and TRBJ2-5, with 10 bases that match TRBD2. V lost 7 bases, J lost 7 bases, and 9 bases stayed unmatched. Germline V lookup: CDR1 MNHNY, CDR2 SVGAGI (reference sequence). This CDR3 region has 14 residues. The CDR3, as DNA: TGTGCCAGCATCCCGAGCGGGAGGGTGGGGACCCAGTACTTC. As protein: CASIPSGRVGTQYF.

This clonotype was seen ten or more times. The V gene is TRBV18, the J gene TRBJ2-3; tentatively, D is TRBD1 (6 bases). Germline lookup yields CDR1 KGHSH and CDR2 LQKENI. Deletions cut 4 bases from V and 6 bases from J, with 20 bases between. This CDR3 comprises 16 residues. The CDR3 DNA follows: TGTGCCAGCTCACAAACAGGGACCCGACCCCCGGATACGCAGTATTTT. It codes for CASSQTGTRPPDTQYF.

The V and J genes are TRBV6-1 and TRBJ2-5; D unclear. The germline CDR1 and CDR2 sequences are MNHNS and SASEGT. Trimming took 5 bases from V and 0 from J, leaving 10 bases between them. This CDR3 is 14 amino acids long. The CDR3 DNA sequence: TGTGCCAGCAGTCCTACGGTAAACCAAGAGACCCAGTACTTC. Translating gives CASSPTVNQETQYF.

This clonotype was seen at least ten times. The V call is TRBV5-1, the J call TRBJ2-2; no definite D call. From germline, CDR1 is SGHRS and CDR2 YFSETQ. Trimming stripped 3 bases from V and 0 bases from J, with 6 bases between. This CDR3 contains 14 residues. The CDR3 is CASSYPSNTGELFF. DNA of the CDR3: TGCGCCAGCAGCTATCCATCGAACACCGGGGAGCTGTTTTTT.

This clonotype occurred many times. The chain couples TRBV5-6 to TRBJ2-7, with D perhaps TRBD2 (5 bases). V was shortened by 1 base and J by 3 bases, with 11 bases between the two germline ends. Germline loops: CDR1 SGHDT, CDR2 YYEEEE. CDR3 length: 14 residues. CDR3 sequence (DNA): TGTGCCAGCAGCTTGAACCTAGCCTACTACGAGCAGTACTTC. As protein: CASSLNLAYYEQYF.

The chain couples TRBV12-3 or TRBV12-4 to TRBJ2-6; D not certain. The CDR3 consists of 13 residues. Deletions cut 6 bases from V and 5 bases from J, with 8 bases between. CDR3 region: CASRRDWANVLTF. CDR3 DNA sequence: TGTGCCAGCAGACGAGACTGGGCCAACGTCCTGACTTTC.

This clonotype was found many times. This chain links TRBV19 with TRBJ1-6; TRBD1 might be the D (5 bases). The CDR3 covers 17 residues. Germline V CDR1 and CDR2: LNHDA, SQIVND (reference sequence). Trimming left V 4 bases short and J 6 bases short, with 19 bases between. As DNA, the CDR3 is TGTGCCAGTAGTAGTCGGGACCCGCTGTACAGTAATTCACCCCTCCACTTT. Translating gives CASSSRDPLYSNSPLHF.

The chain recombines TRBV6-1 with TRBJ2-7; 7 bases fit TRBD1. The trim removed 10 bases at V and 3 bases at J, leaving 6 bases unmatched. This CDR3 is 12 amino acids long. CDR1 and CDR2 from the germline V gene are MNHNS and SASEGT. In DNA form, the CDR3 reads TGTGCCACCCAGACAGGGTTCTACGAGCAGTACTTC. Translating gives CATQTGFYEQYF.

This chain connects TRBV7-9 to TRBJ2-1, with TRBD2 as a possible D gene (6 bases). V gave up 5 bases and J gave up 10 bases, with 12 bases separating them. The CDR3 loop spans 12 amino acids. Germline CDR1 and CDR2: SEHNR and FQNEAQ (reference sequence). CDR3 residues: CASSAARGEQFF. The CDR3 bases are TGTGCCAGCAGCGCGGCCCGGGGGGAGCAGTTCTTC.

This clonotype was seen repeatedly, ten times or more. One end of the junction varies from germline; a read error may be responsible. The chain joins TRBV20-1 to TRBJ2-5, with D perhaps TRBD1 or TRBD2 (5 bases each). From germline, CDR1 is DFQATT and CDR2 SNEGSKA (reference sequence). CDR3 length: 11 amino acids. The CDR3 region is CSATGRGTQSF. CDR3 nucleotide sequence: TGCAGTGCTACGGGACGAGGGACCCAGTCCTTC.

Comments on this clonotype: A much larger clone differs by one base, so this may be a read error. V is TRBV6-4 and J is TRBJ1-2, with D tentatively TRBD1 (5 bases). The CDR3 is made up of 13 amino acids. Germline CDR1 is MRHNA and CDR2 is SNTAGT. Trimming took off 5 bases at V and 5 bases at J, with 12 bases between the two ends. CDR3 sequence: CASSQQGRYGYTF. The CDR3 DNA reads TGTGCCAGCAGTCAGCAGGGAAGGTATGGCTACACCTTC.